This T cell receptor (beta chain) is from a study of shared clonotypes between healthy human individuals. The study, taken as a whole, reports: For naive CD4 cells, 4% to 6% of clonotypes were shared across a handful of donors. Incomplete sequencing of sorted subsets was indicated by rarefaction despite large depth.

The assay was immunoSEQ multiplex PCR, and TCRdb's table has in-frame clones only and misses some. The sample has about 2 million clones, approximately 95% seen once. V gave up 0 bases and J gave up 9 bases, with 10 bases separating them. In germline, CDR1 is SGHRS, CDR2 YFSETQ. The CDR3 covers 14 residues. As regards this clone: What it binds is unknown.

The TCR was taken from a man between 18 and 35 years old in good health. The chain couples TRBV5-1 to TRBJ1-6, with D uncertain. Input material: naive CD4+ T cells sorted from blood. Noted subset: CD45RA+ positively selected. The chain's CDR3 is CASSLGSAGSPLHF. The DNA of the CDR3 is TGCGCCAGCAGCTTGGGGTCCGCGGGTTCACCCCTCCACTTT.